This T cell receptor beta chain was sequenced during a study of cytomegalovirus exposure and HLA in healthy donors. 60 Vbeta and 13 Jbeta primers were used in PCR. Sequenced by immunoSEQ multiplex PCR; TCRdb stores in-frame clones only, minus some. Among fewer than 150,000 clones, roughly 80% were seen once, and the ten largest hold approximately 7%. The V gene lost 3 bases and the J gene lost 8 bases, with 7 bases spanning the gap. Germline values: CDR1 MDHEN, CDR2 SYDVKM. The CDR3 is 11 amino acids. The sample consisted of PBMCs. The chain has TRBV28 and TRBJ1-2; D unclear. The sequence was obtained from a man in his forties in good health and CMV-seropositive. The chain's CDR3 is CASSLGRGYTF. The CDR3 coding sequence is TGTGCCAGCAGTTTGGGCAGGGGCTACACCTTC.